Each of the 2 T cell receptor beta chains below was sequenced from the same sample in a study of blood T cell repertoires in COVID-19. This table comes from immunoSEQ multiplex PCR, and its TCRdb copy is limited to in-frame clones, with some not included. Among 200,000 to 300,000 clones listed, about 90% were seen once. The sample was peripheral blood. The receptors were gathered from a woman aged 40 to 50 with acute or convalescent COVID-19.

The chain joins TRBV7-6 to TRBJ1-4; tentative D call: TRBD1 (6 bases). In germline, CDR1 is SGHVS, CDR2 FNYEAQ. V shed 5 bases and J shed 3 bases, with 13 bases lying between them. This CDR3 region has 15 residues. Here the CDR3 reads CASSLSTGSNEKLFF. CDR3 nucleotide sequence: TGTGCCAGCAGCCTCTCGACAGGCTCTAATGAAAAACTGTTTTTT. The complete variable domain, with remaining parts taken from reference TRBV7-6 and TRBJ1-4, reads GAGVSQSPRYKVTKRGQDVALRCDPISGHVSLYWYRQALGQGPEFLTYFNYEAQQDKSGLPNDRFSAERPEGSISTLTIQRTEQRDSAMYRCASSLSTGSNEKLFFGSGTQLSVL.

The J gene is TRBJ2-1, the V gene TRBV10-1, with D possibly matching TRBD2 (5 bases). Germline V gene lookup returns CDR1 WNHNN and CDR2 SYGVQD (reference sequence). Trimming cost V 3 bases and J 9 bases, with 9 bases left between them. The CDR3 sequence is 12 residues long. The CDR3 loop reads CASSDPEGEQFF. The CDR3 DNA reads TGCGCCAGCAGTGACCCCGAGGGTGAGCAGTTCTTC.